One sample yielded the 25 T cell receptor beta chains listed below, sequenced in a study of control samples from healthy donors and cancer patients. The assay was immunoSEQ multiplex PCR, and TCRdb's table has in-frame clones only and misses some. The sample includes about 250,000 clones, about 80% of them seen just once. Material: PBMCs. The receptors come from a woman aged 55-70 years with lung cancer.

CDR3 coding DNA: TGCGCCAGCAGCTTGACACCTACCCAAGAGACCCAGTACTTC. Translating gives CASSLTPTQETQYF. V is TRBV5-1 and J is TRBJ2-5; no definite D call. Germline V CDR1 and CDR2: SGHRS, YFSETQ. Deletions cut 1 base from V and 1 base from J, with 8 bases between. The CDR3 extends over 14 amino acids.

The chain couples TRBV3-1 (or the pseudogene TRBV3-2) to TRBJ1-1; TRBD1 is a possible D gene (6 bases). Trimming pared 3 bases from V and 1 base from J, leaving 18 bases between. The germline gives CDR1 LGHDT, CDR2 YNNKEL (reference sequence). The CDR3 is 17 amino acids. CDR3 sequence: CASSHLLVGTKNTEAFF. The CDR3 region has the DNA TGTGCCAGCAGCCACCTTCTGGTGGGGACAAAGAACACTGAAGCTTTCTTT.

This sequence joins TRBV10-3 and TRBJ1-1; no clear D gene. This CDR3 is built from 14 residues. Germline V gives CDR1 ENHRY, CDR2 SYGVKD. With 0 bases removed from V and 4 bases from J, the gap between germline ends came to 9 bases. This chain's CDR3 is CAISESGSSTEAFF. CDR3 coding DNA: TGTGCCATCAGTGAGTCGGGCTCTTCCACTGAAGCTTTCTTT.

In its sample, this clone was seen a few times. The gene calls are TRBV11-2 and TRBJ2-7; a weak D match, TRBD2 (5 bases). The V end lost 0 bases, the J end lost 0 bases, and 9 bases lay between the germline ends. The CDR3 covers 15 residues. Germline assignment: CDR1 SGHAT and CDR2 FQNNGV. The CDR3 reads CASSLEGSGSYEQYF. The DNA of the CDR3 is TGTGCCAGCAGCTTAGAAGGGAGCGGCTCCTACGAGCAGTACTTC.

This sequence joins TRBV5-4 and TRBJ2-7; possible D gene TRBD1, 5 bases. The germline gives CDR1 SGHNT, CDR2 YYREEE (reference sequence). The V end lost 4 bases, the J end lost 3 bases, and 8 bases lay between the germline ends. The CDR3 has 12 residues. CDR3 bases: TGTGCCAGCAGCAGGGGTAACTACGAGCAGTACTTC. Translation gives CASSRGNYEQYF.

The chain uses TRBV18 and TRBJ2-3; 14 bases align to TRBD2. V lost 4 bases to trimming and J lost 3 bases; unmatched junction nucleotides: 3. Per the germline V gene, CDR1 is KGHSH and CDR2 is LQKENI. The CDR3 loop spans 16 amino acids. The CDR3 loop reads CASSLGLAGGTDTQYF. CDR3 bases: TGTGCCAGCTCACTCGGACTAGCGGGGGGAACAGATACGCAGTATTTT. Supplemented by reference TRBV18 and TRBJ2-3, the full variable domain reads NAGVMQNPRHLVRRRGQEARLRCSPMKGHSHVYWYRQLPEEGLKFMVYLQKENIIDESGMPKERFSAEFPKEGPSILRIQQVVRGDSAAYFCASSLGLAGGTDTQYFGPGTRLTVL.

This clone was seen a few times. The CDR3 DNA sequence: TGTGCCAGCAGACAGGGATGGAATCAGCCCCAGCATTTT. Its protein product is CASRQGWNQPQHF. The V gene is TRBV28, the J gene TRBJ1-5, with D possibly TRBD1 on 6 matching bases. The ends were cut back, 6 bases at V and 4 bases at J, with 10 bases in the middle. The CDR3 sequence is 13 residues long. CDR1 and CDR2 (germline): MDHEN, SYDVKM.

V gene TRBV7-9 combines with J gene TRBJ1-4; D gene unclear. Germline CDR1 and CDR2: SEHNR and FQNEAQ (reference sequence). There are 13 residues in the CDR3. V was shortened by 1 base and J by 8 bases, with 8 bases between the two germline ends. CDR3 protein: CASSLGGEEKLFF. As DNA, the CDR3 is TGTGCCAGCAGCTTAGGGGGAGAGGAAAAACTGTTTTTT.

The table lists this clone with a few counts. This rearrangement joins TRBV5-1 to TRBJ2-7; D might be TRBD2 (6 bases). This CDR3 contains 14 residues. Germline V gene data show CDR1 as SGHRS and CDR2 as YFSETQ. V was cut by 0 bases and J by 2 bases, with 9 bases left in between. The chain's CDR3 is CASSLGDLTYEQYF. CDR3 DNA sequence: TGCGCCAGCAGCTTGGGGGACTTAACCTACGAGCAGTACTTC.

This chain links TRBV5-1 with TRBJ1-4, with unresolved D. Trimming took 4 bases from V and 0 from J, leaving 19 bases between them. Germline V gene lookup returns CDR1 SGHRS and CDR2 YFSETQ. The CDR3 has 18 residues. The CDR3 region is CASSQTTPRPATNEKLFF. As DNA, the CDR3 is TGCGCCAGCAGCCAGACGACCCCCCGACCTGCAACTAATGAAAAACTGTTTTTT.

The sample holds a few counts of this clone. V gene TRBV11-2 combines with J gene TRBJ2-7; perhaps D is TRBD1 or TRBD2 (5 bases each). This CDR3 contains 14 residues. V lost 3 bases and J 3 bases, leaving 12 bases between the germline ends. Germline V lookup: CDR1 SGHAT, CDR2 FQNNGV. The CDR3 sequence is CASSLGVALYEQYF. CDR3 bases: TGTGCCAGCAGCTTGGGGGTGGCCCTCTACGAGCAGTACTTC. The full variable domain, its missing parts supplied by reference TRBV11-2 and TRBJ2-7, is EAGVAQSPRYKIIEKRQSVAFWCNPISGHATLYWYQQILGQGPKLLIQFQNNGVVDDSQLPKDRFSAERLKGVDSTLKIQPAKLEDSAVYLCASSLGVALYEQYFGPGTRLTVT.

The chain links TRBV28 to TRBJ2-7; D is perhaps TRBD1 or TRBD2 (5 bases each). Trimming left V 8 bases short and J 2 bases short, with 10 bases between. There are 12 residues in the CDR3. CDR1 MDHEN and CDR2 SYDVKM come from the germline V gene. The CDR3 region has the DNA TGTGCCAGCTGCCAGGGACCCTACGAGCAGTACTTC. Translated: CASCQGPYEQYF.

Only one count was recorded for this clone. The chain recombines TRBV24-1 with TRBJ2-1, with D uncertain. CDR3 length equals 13 residues. V dropped 7 bases and J dropped 3 bases, with 9 bases sitting between them. The germline gives CDR1 KGHDR, CDR2 SFDVKD. The CDR3 bases are TGTGCCACCAGCCAATACGGCTACAATGAGCAGTTCTTC. This gives the protein CATSQYGYNEQFF.

V gene TRBV3-1 (or the pseudogene TRBV3-2) combines with J gene TRBJ1-2; 8 bases are a match to TRBD1. J was trimmed by 1 base and V by 4 bases; bases with no gene match: 5. The CDR3 spans 15 residues. CDR1 is LGHDT, CDR2 YNNKEL, per germline (reference sequence). DNA of the CDR3: TGTGCCAGCAGCCCGGGGACAGGTGTTAACTATGGCTACACCTTC. It codes for CASSPGTGVNYGYTF.

V is TRBV4-1 and J is TRBJ1-4; perhaps TRBD1 as D (6 bases). V was clipped by 3 bases and J by 3 bases, with 17 bases between them. The CDR3 has 17 residues. Germline V gene sequence: CDR1 MGHRA, CDR2 YSYEKL. CDR3 protein: CASSQVYGGRANEKLFF. For the CDR3, the DNA is TGCGCCAGCAGCCAGGTGTACGGGGGCAGAGCTAATGAAAAACTGTTTTTT.

The V and J genes are TRBV18 and TRBJ1-1, with TRBD1 matching over 8 bases. The trim removed 3 bases at V and 4 bases at J, leaving 4 bases unmatched. The CDR3 is 14 amino acids. Germline CDR1 KGHSH, CDR2 LQKENI. The CDR3, as DNA: TGTGCCAGCTCACCCCTACAGGGGGTCACTGAAGCTTTCTTT. This translates into CASSPLQGVTEAFF.

The rearrangement uses TRBV5-1 and TRBJ1-2; D is ambiguous. Germline CDR1 SGHRS, CDR2 YFSETQ. With 5 bases removed from V and 5 bases from J, the gap between germline ends came to 22 bases. This CDR3 is 16 amino acids long. This CDR3 reads CASRAGGGEESYGYTF. The CDR3 DNA reads TGCGCCAGCAGGGCCGGTGGTGGAGAAGAGTCTTATGGCTACACCTTC. Variable domain in full (rest from reference TRBV5-1 and TRBJ1-2): KAGVTQTPRYLIKTRGQQVTLSCSPISGHRSVSWYQQTPGQGLQFLFEYFSETQRNKGNFPGRFSGRQFSNSRSEMNVSTLELGDSALYLCASRAGGGEESYGYTFGSGTRLTVV.

The chain has TRBV24-1 and TRBJ1-4, with D possibly matching TRBD1 (5 bases). This CDR3 has 13 residues. V lost 3 bases, J lost 8 bases, and 9 bases lay in between. Per germline, CDR1 KGHDR and CDR2 SFDVKD. This CDR3 reads CATSDLRGEKLFF. CDR3 nucleotides: TGTGCCACCAGTGATCTCCGGGGCGAAAAACTGTTTTTT.

This clone has a handful of counts. In DNA form, the CDR3 reads TGTGCCAGTAGTCCCCTTATGAGATGGGAGACCCAGTACTTC. This gives the protein CASSPLMRWETQYF. J is TRBJ2-5 and V is TRBV19; D remains ambiguous. The CDR3 spans 14 residues. Trimming left V 5 bases short and J 5 bases short, with 15 bases between. CDR1 and CDR2 (germline): LNHDA, SQIVND (reference sequence).

This clone was counted a few times. J is TRBJ2-2 and V is TRBV7-2; D uncertain. Looked up from germline, CDR1 is SGHTA and CDR2 is FQGNSA. The germline V and J ends were trimmed by 1 base and 7 bases, with 13 bases remaining between them. The CDR3 consists of 15 residues. The CDR3 coding sequence is TGTGCCAGCAGCTTAGAGAGCCGTGGGATCGGGGAGCTGTTTTTT. It encodes CASSLESRGIGELFF.

The CDR3 nucleotides read TGCGCCAGCAGGCCGGGACAGGGTTATGACGAGCAGTACTTC. The encoded protein is CASRPGQGYDEQYF. The V and J genes are TRBV10-2 and TRBJ2-7; 9 nucleotides agree with TRBD1. CDR3 size: 14 residues. Germline values: CDR1 WSHSY, CDR2 SAAADI. The junction had 8 bases not matched to a gene; V was cut back by 6 bases and J by 5 bases.

This clone appeared once. The V and J genes are TRBV5-5 and TRBJ2-1, with D tentatively TRBD2 (6 bases). The length of the CDR3 is 15 residues. V dropped 3 bases and J dropped 0 bases, with 10 bases sitting between them. Germline CDR1 reads SGHKS; CDR2 reads YYEKEE (reference sequence). CDR3 residues: CASSSLGGSYNEQFF. The CDR3 region has the DNA TGTGCCAGCAGCTCTCTGGGAGGCTCCTACAATGAGCAGTTCTTC. The complete variable domain, with remaining parts taken from reference TRBV5-5 and TRBJ2-1, reads DAGVTQSPTHLIKTRGQQVTLRCSPISGHKSVSWYQQVLGQGPQFIFQYYEKEERGRGNFPDRFSARQFPNYSSELNVNALLLGDSALYLCASSSLGGSYNEQFFGPGTRLTVL.

The chain recombines TRBV3-1 (or the pseudogene TRBV3-2) with TRBJ2-1; D is unresolved. Germline CDR1 is LGHDT and CDR2 is YNNKEL (reference sequence). CDR3 size: 15 residues. Trimming stripped 1 base from V and 6 bases from J, with 13 bases between. Here the CDR3 reads CASSQGTLRANEQFF. The CDR3, as DNA: TGTGCCAGCAGCCAAGGTACCCTTAGGGCCAATGAGCAGTTCTTC.

CDR3 sequence: CASSASTGEGVYSNQPQHF. Here the CDR3 DNA reads TGTGCCAGCAGCGCGTCGACAGGGGAAGGGGTATATAGCAATCAGCCCCAGCATTTT. The rearrangement uses TRBV9 and TRBJ1-5; TRBD1 matches 8 bases. J was trimmed by 0 bases and V by 3 bases; bases with no gene match: 14. The CDR3 has 19 amino acids. The germline V gene has CDR1 SGDLS and CDR2 YYNGEE.

The chain is built from TRBV6-1 and TRBJ1-5; 7 bases agree with TRBD1. This CDR3 comprises 15 residues. Losses at the gene ends were 0 bases for V and 3 bases for J; bases not matched to a gene: 2. Germline CDR1 reads MNHNS; CDR2 reads SASEGT. CDR3 amino acids: CASSEAGQFNQPQHF. The CDR3 DNA sequence: TGTGCCAGCAGTGAAGCGGGACAGTTCAATCAGCCCCAGCATTTT.